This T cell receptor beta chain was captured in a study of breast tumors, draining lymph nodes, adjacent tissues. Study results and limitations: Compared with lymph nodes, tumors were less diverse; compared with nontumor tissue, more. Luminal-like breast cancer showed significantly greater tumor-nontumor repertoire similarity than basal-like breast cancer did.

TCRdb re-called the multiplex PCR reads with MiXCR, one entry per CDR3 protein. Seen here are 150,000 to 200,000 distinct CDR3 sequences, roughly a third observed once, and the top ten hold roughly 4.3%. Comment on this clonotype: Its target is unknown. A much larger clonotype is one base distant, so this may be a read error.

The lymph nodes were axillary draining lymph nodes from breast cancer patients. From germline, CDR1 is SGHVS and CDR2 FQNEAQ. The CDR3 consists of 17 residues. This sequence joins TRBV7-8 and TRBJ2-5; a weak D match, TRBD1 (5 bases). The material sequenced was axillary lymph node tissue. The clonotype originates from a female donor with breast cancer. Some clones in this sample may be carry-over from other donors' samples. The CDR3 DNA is TGTGCCAGCAGCTTATGGTCCCAGGGTAGGCACCAAGAGCCCCAGTACTTC. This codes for CASSLWSQGRHQEPQYF.